This T cell receptor (beta chain) was retrieved from a study of blood T cells in healthy people across ages. Trimming cost V 3 bases and J 5 bases, with 10 bases left between them. The CDR3 is 13 amino acids. CDR1 and CDR2 (germline): SGHKS, YYEKEE (reference sequence). In its sample, this clonotype was seen a few times. Donor samples were obtained from healthy Caucasian individuals from Russia, aged 6 to 90. Per sample, extraction of total RNA gave at least 5 micrograms in every case. Combining a sample-barcoded 5' primer with a J-beta primer mix, a second PCR ran for roughly 7 to 11 cycles. TCRdb reanalysed the 5' RACE reads using MiXCR and keeps one entry per CDR3 protein. This table holds 600,000 to 850,000 distinct CDR3 sequences, just under 25% found once. These data were also filed under a second study, of T cells of mothers and their children. As that study records: Over 8 million TCR beta CDR3 reads were obtained from each mother, and a few million from each child.

The sequencing input was blood. This rearrangement joins TRBV5-5 to TRBJ2-3; no firm D call. The TCR comes from a boy between 5 and 17 years old in good health. CDR3 DNA sequence: TGTGCCAGCAGCTGGAACTCGGGAGATACGCAGTATTTT. It translates to CASSWNSGDTQYF.